These 17 T cell receptor beta chains were sequenced from one sample in a study of blood T cell repertoires in COVID-19. The repertoire was sequenced with immunoSEQ multiplex PCR; TCRdb's copy has only in-frame clones and lacks some. Of under 80,000 clones in the sample, 80% were seen once. Specimen: peripheral blood. These receptors were collected from a human donor in a cohort sampled during active COVID-19.

V usage is TRBV28 and J usage is TRBJ1-1; the D is unclear. The V and J ends lost 2 bases and 6 bases respectively, with 22 bases between them. CDR1 is MDHEN and CDR2 is SYDVKM in the germline V gene. The CDR3 covers 17 residues. The CDR3 spells CASSLPRSGTVIPEAFF. The CDR3 nucleotides are TGTGCCAGCAGTTTACCCCGGTCTGGTACGGTGATCCCTGAAGCTTTCTTT.

V gene TRBV29-1 combines with J gene TRBJ2-3; D is perhaps TRBD2 (6 bases). V dropped 8 bases and J dropped 1 base, with 10 bases sitting between them. CDR1 and CDR2 (germline): SQVTM, ANQGSEA. The CDR3 runs to 12 residues. The CDR3 nucleotides read TGCAGCCTCGGGGGTGGCACAGATACGCAGTATTTT. Its translation is CSLGGGTDTQYF.

The chain is built from TRBV29-1 and TRBJ2-7, with D possibly matching TRBD2 (6 bases). Germline values: CDR1 SQVTM, CDR2 ANQGSEA. This CDR3 is built from 13 residues. The germline V and J ends were trimmed by 2 bases and 7 bases, with 15 bases remaining between them. CDR3 in amino acids: CSVELLEGEEQYF. CDR3 DNA sequence: TGCAGCGTTGAACTGTTGGAGGGCGAGGAGCAGTACTTC.

The J gene is TRBJ2-5, the V gene TRBV5-1; D perhaps matches TRBD2 (6 bases). The CDR3 has 14 residues. Germline V gives CDR1 SGHRS, CDR2 YFSETQ. Trimming took 5 bases from V and 4 from J, leaving 15 bases between them. The CDR3 DNA reads as TGCGCCAGCAGTCGCTCGGGGGAAATAGAGACCCAGTACTTC. Translating it yields CASSRSGEIETQYF.

J is TRBJ2-7 and V is TRBV4-1, with D possibly matching TRBD1 (5 bases). The CDR3 is made up of 13 amino acids. The V end lost 3 bases, the J end lost 4 bases, and 10 bases lay between the germline ends. Germline lookup yields CDR1 MGHRA and CDR2 YSYEKL. In nucleotides, the CDR3 is TGCGCCAGCAGCCAGGGGCTCGAGTACGAGCAGTACTTC. Its protein is CASSQGLEYEQYF.

This clone was counted ten times or more. The chain has TRBV4-3 and TRBJ2-1, with a possible D match to TRBD1 (6 bases). Trimming cost V 1 base and J 0 bases, with 16 bases left between them. Germline V gene lookup returns CDR1 LGHNA and CDR2 YSLEER. The CDR3 runs 18 residues. CDR3 sequence: CASSQGVTGGSSYNEQFF. CDR3 sequence (DNA): TGCGCCAGCAGCCAAGGAGTGACAGGCGGTAGCTCCTACAATGAGCAGTTCTTC.

The J gene is TRBJ1-3, the V gene TRBV5-4; perhaps TRBD1 as D (6 bases). CDR3 length: 14 residues. V was pared by 0 bases and J by 2 bases, with 6 bases between. Germline-derived CDR1 and CDR2 are SGHNT and YYREEE (reference sequence). CDR3 in amino acids: CASSLGDTGNTIYF. The CDR3 DNA reads TGTGCCAGCAGCTTGGGGGACACTGGAAACACCATATATTTT.

The J gene is TRBJ1-2, the V gene TRBV11-3; weak D call: TRBD1 (6 bases). Trimming stripped 2 bases from V and 7 bases from J, with 11 bases between. The germline CDR1 and CDR2 sequences are SGHNT and YENEEA. This CDR3 spans 13 amino acids. CDR3 amino acids: CASSLPGVGGYTF. The CDR3 DNA is TGTGCCAGCAGCTTACCAGGGGTCGGTGGCTACACCTTC.

The genes are TRBV18 and TRBJ1-6; D call uncertain. The germline V gene encodes CDR1 KGHSH and CDR2 LQKENI. The CDR3 contains 15 residues. Trimming took off 3 bases at V and 0 bases at J, with 6 bases between the two ends. CDR3 in DNA: TGTGCCAGCTCACCGCGTAGCTCCTATAATTCACCCCTCCACTTT. Translation gives CASSPRSSYNSPLHF.

CDR3 nucleotide sequence: TGTGCCTGGACAGGGGGGCAGCTCACCGGGGAGCTGTTTTTT. Its translation: CAWTGGQLTGELFF. The V call is TRBV30, the J call TRBJ2-2; tentative D call: TRBD1 (7 bases). Looked up from germline, CDR1 is GTSNPN and CDR2 is SVGIG (reference sequence). The CDR3 extends over 14 amino acids. V lost 4 bases and J lost 4, with 13 bases in between.

This clone occurred a few times. The genes are TRBV2 and TRBJ1-6; D might be TRBD1 (6 bases). Trimming cost V 4 bases and J 5 bases, with 12 bases left between them. Germline assignment: CDR1 SNHLY and CDR2 FYNNEI. This CDR3 is 15 amino acids long. The CDR3 loop reads CASSGGQGNNSPLHF. CDR3 nucleotides: TGTGCCAGCAGTGGTGGGCAGGGGAATAATTCACCCCTCCACTTT.

The V call is TRBV7-9, the J call TRBJ2-7; TRBD1 matches at 8 bases. Germline trimming cut 2 bases from V and 4 bases from J; bases unmatched to any gene: 4. The CDR3 is made up of 14 amino acids. The germline V gene has CDR1 SEHNR and CDR2 FQNEAQ (reference sequence). CDR3 nucleotides: TGTGCCAGCAGCTTATCAGGGGGCGGGTACGAGCAGTACTTC. It specifies CASSLSGGGYEQYF.

The V gene is TRBV3-1 (or the pseudogene TRBV3-2), the J gene TRBJ1-6; TRBD1 agrees at 7 bases. V dropped 1 base and J dropped 10; count of bases not matched to a gene: 10. The length of the CDR3 is 16 residues. The V gene's germline CDR1 is LGHDT and CDR2 YNNKEL (reference sequence). CDR3 protein: CASSQARAGGRSPLHF. In DNA, the CDR3 is TGTGCCAGCAGCCAAGCAAGGGCAGGGGGAAGATCACCCCTCCACTTT.

The chain recombines TRBV7-2 with TRBJ2-1; TRBD2 matches 9 bases. V lost 5 bases and J lost 3; bases outside the gene matches: 14. The CDR3 contains 18 residues. Germline loops: CDR1 SGHTA, CDR2 FQGNSA. The CDR3 spells CASSLGQLGLANYNEQFF. The CDR3 DNA reads as TGTGCCAGCAGCCTTGGACAGTTAGGACTAGCGAACTACAATGAGCAGTTCTTC.

The chain is built from TRBV5-5 and TRBJ2-2, with TRBD1 matching over 8 bases. This CDR3 contains 16 residues. J lost 5 bases, V lost 5 bases, and 11 bases had no gene match. Germline V gives CDR1 SGHKS, CDR2 YYEKEE (reference sequence). This CDR3 reads CASSYTGGIGTGELFF. In nucleotides, the CDR3 is TGTGCCAGCAGTTATACAGGGGGAATTGGGACCGGGGAGCTGTTTTTT. The variable domain in full, with the rest retrieved from reference TRBV5-5 and TRBJ2-2, is DAGVTQSPTHLIKTRGQQVTLRCSPISGHKSVSWYQQVLGQGPQFIFQYYEKEERGRGNFPDRFSARQFPNYSSELNVNALLLGDSALYLCASSYTGGIGTGELFFGEGSRLTVL.

The chain couples TRBV10-3 to TRBJ2-7; 7 bases agree with TRBD1. V gave up 6 bases and J gave up 3 bases; unmatched junction bases: 5. CDR1 and CDR2 (germline): ENHRY, SYGVKD. The CDR3 sequence is 13 residues long. The CDR3 here is CAISLGDSYEQYF. CDR3 coding DNA: TGTGCCATCAGCCTGGGGGACAGCTACGAGCAGTACTTC.

In this sample, this clone turned up once. CDR3 region: CAWSPLGTGASYEQYF. Written as DNA, the CDR3 is TGTGCCTGGAGCCCCCTTGGGACAGGGGCCTCTTACGAGCAGTACTTC. The genes are TRBV30 and TRBJ2-7, with 10 nucleotides matching TRBD1. The germline CDR1 and CDR2 sequences are GTSNPN and SVGIG (reference sequence). CDR3 size: 16 residues. Losses at the gene ends were 3 bases for V and 4 bases for J; bases not matched to a gene: 12. The variable domain in full, completed from reference TRBV30 and TRBJ2-7, reads SQTIHQWPATLVQPVGSPLSLECTVEGTSNPNLYWYRQAAGRGLQLLFYSVGIGQISSEVPQNLSASRPQDRQFILSSKKLLLSDSGFYLCAWSPLGTGASYEQYFGPGTRLTVT.